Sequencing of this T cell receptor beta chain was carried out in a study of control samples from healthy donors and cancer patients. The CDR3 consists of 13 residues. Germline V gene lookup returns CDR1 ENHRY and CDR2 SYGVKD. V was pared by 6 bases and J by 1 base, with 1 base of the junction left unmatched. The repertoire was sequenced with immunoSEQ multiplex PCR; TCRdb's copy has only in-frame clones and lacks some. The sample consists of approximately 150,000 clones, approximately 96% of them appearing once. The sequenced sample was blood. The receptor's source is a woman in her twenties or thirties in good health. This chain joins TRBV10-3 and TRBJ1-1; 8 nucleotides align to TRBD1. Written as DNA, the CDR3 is TGTGCCATCAGGGGGACAGGGAACACTGAAGCTTTCTTT. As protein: CAIRGTGNTEAFF.